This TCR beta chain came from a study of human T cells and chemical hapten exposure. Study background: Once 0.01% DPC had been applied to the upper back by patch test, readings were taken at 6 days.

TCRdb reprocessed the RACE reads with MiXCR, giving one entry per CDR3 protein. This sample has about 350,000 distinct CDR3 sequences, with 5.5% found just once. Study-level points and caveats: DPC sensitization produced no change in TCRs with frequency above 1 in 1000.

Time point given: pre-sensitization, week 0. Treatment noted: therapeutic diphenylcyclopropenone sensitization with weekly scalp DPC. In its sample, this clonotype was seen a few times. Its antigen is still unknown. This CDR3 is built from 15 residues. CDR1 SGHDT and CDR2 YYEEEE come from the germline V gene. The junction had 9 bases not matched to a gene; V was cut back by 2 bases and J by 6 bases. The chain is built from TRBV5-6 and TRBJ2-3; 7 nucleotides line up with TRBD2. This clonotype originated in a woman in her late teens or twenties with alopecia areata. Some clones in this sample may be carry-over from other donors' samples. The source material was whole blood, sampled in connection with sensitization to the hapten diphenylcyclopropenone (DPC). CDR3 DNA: TGTGCCAGCAGCTTCCGGGACTACCTCAAGGATACGCAGTATTTT. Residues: CASSFRDYLKDTQYF. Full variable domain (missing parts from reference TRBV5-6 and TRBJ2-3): DAGVTQSPTHLIKTRGQQVTLRCSPKSGHDTVSWYQQALGQGPQFIFQYYEEEERQRGNFPDRFSGHQFPNYSSELNVNALLLGDSALYLCASSFRDYLKDTQYFGPGTRLTVL.